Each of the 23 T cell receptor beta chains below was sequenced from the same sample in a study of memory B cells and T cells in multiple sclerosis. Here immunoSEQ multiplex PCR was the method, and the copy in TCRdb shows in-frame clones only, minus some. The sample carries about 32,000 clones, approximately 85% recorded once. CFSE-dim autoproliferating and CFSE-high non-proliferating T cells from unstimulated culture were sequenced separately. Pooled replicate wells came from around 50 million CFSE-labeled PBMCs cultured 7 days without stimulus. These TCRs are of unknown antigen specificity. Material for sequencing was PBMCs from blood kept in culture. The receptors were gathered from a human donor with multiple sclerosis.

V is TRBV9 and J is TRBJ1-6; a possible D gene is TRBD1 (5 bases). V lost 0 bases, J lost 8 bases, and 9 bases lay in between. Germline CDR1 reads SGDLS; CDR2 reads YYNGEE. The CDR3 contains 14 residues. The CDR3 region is CASSVAREDSPLHF. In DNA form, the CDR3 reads TGTGCCAGCAGCGTAGCCAGGGAGGATTCACCCCTCCACTTT.

The CDR3 nucleotides read TGCAGCGTTGCGGGGGTTGGAGAGACCCAGTACTTC. Translation gives CSVAGVGETQYF. The rearrangement links TRBV29-1 to TRBJ2-5; a weak D match, TRBD2 (6 bases). Trimming removed 4 bases from V and 4 bases from J, with 10 bases in between. This CDR3 contains 12 residues. Germline V gene sequence: CDR1 SQVTM, CDR2 ANQGSEA.

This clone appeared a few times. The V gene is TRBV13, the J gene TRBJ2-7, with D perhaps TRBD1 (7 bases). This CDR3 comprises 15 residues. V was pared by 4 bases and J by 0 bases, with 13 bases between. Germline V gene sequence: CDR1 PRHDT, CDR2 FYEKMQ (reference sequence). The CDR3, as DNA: TGTGCCAGCAGCTCCTCAGGGGGGCCCTCCTACGAGCAGTACTTC. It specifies CASSSSGGPSYEQYF.

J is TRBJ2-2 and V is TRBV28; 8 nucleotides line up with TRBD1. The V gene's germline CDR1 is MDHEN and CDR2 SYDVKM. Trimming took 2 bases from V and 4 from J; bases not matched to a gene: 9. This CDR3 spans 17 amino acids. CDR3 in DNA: TGTGCCAGCAGTTTAATCAGGACAGGGTGGGGCACCGGGGAGCTGTTTTTT. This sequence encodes CASSLIRTGWGTGELFF. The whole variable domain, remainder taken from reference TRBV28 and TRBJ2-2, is DVKVTQSSRYLVKRTGEKVFLECVQDMDHENMFWYRQDPGLGLRLIYFSYDVKMKEKGDIPEGYSVSREKKERFSLILESASTNQTSMYLCASSLIRTGWGTGELFFGEGSRLTVL.

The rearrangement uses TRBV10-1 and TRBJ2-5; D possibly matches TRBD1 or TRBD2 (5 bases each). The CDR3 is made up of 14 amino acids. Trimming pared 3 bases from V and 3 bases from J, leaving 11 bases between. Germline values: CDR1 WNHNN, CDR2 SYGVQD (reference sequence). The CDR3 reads CASSDGRDEETQYF. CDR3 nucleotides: TGCGCCAGCAGTGACGGCAGGGACGAAGAGACCCAGTACTTC.

DNA of the CDR3: TGTGCCAGCAGCCCCACACAGGGTAAGGTAACTGAAGCTTTCTTT. It yields the protein CASSPTQGKVTEAFF. The chain joins TRBV9 to TRBJ1-1; tentative D call: TRBD1 (6 bases). V lost 4 bases, J lost 5 bases, and 18 bases lay in between. The CDR3 is 15 amino acids. Per germline, CDR1 SGDLS and CDR2 YYNGEE.

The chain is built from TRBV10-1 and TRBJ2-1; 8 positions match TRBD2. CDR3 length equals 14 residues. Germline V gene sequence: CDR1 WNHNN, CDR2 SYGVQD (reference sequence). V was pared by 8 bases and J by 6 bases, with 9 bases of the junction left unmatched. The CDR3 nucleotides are TGCGCCAGCTCAAGCGGGGGAAGTTTCAATGAGCAGTTCTTC. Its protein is CASSSGGSFNEQFF.

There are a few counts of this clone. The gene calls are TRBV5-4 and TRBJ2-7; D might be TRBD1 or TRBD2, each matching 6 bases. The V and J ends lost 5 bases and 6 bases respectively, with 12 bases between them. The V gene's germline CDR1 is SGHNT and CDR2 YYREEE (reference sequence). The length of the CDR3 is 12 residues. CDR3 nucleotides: TGTGCCAGCAGTCCGGGGGCCTCCGAGCAGTACTTC. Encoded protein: CASSPGASEQYF.

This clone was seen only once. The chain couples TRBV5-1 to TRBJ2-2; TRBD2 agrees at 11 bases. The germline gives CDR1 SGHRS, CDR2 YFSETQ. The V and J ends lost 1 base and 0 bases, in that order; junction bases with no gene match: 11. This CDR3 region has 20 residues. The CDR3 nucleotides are TGCGCCAGCAGCTTGAAGTGGGTAGCGGGAGGGACTGCGAACACCGGGGAGCTGTTTTTT. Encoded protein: CASSLKWVAGGTANTGELFF.

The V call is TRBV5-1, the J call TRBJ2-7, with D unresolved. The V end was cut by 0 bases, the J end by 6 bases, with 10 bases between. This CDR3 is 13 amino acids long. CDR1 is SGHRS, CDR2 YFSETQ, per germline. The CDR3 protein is CASSLAVTREQYF. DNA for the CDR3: TGCGCCAGCAGCTTGGCCGTAACACGCGAGCAGTACTTC.

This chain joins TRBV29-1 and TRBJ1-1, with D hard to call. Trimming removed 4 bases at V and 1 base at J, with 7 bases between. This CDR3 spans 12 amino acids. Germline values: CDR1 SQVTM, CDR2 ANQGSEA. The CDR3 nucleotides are TGCAGCGTTGTCGGGCGGAACACTGAAGCTTTCTTT. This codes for CSVVGRNTEAFF.

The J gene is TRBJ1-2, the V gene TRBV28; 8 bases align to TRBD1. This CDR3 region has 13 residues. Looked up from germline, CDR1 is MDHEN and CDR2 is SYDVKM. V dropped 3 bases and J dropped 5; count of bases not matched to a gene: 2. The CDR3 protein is CASSLDRVYGYTF. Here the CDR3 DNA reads TGTGCCAGCAGTTTGGACAGGGTTTATGGCTACACCTTC.

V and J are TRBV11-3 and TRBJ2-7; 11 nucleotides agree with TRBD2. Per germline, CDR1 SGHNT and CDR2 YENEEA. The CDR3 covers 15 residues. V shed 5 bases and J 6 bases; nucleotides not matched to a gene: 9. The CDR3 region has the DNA TGTGCCAGCAGCCAATCACTAGCGGGAGTAGCCGAGCAGTACTTC. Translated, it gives CASSQSLAGVAEQYF.

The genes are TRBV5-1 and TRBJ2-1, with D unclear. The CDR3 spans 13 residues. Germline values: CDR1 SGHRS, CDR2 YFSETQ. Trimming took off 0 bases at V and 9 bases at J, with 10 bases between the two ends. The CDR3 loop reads CASSLDHSGEQFF. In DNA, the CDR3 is TGCGCCAGCAGCTTGGACCATTCGGGTGAGCAGTTCTTC.

This CDR3 reads CASSSLRSGANVLTF. The CDR3 nucleotides read TGTGCCAGCAGCTCCCTCCGCTCTGGGGCCAACGTCCTGACTTTC. V usage is TRBV6-1 and J usage is TRBJ2-6, with D hard to call. Germline CDR1 reads MNHNS; CDR2 reads SASEGT. V gave up 6 bases and J gave up 0 bases, with 9 bases separating them. This CDR3 has 15 amino acids.

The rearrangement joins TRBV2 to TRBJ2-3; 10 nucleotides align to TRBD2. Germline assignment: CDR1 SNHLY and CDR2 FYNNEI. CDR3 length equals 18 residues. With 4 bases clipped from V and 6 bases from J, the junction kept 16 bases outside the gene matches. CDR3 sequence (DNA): TGTGCCAGCAGTGTAAACCCCCCGGGACTAGCGATAAGGGATACGCAGTATTTT. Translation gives CASSVNPPGLAIRDTQYF.

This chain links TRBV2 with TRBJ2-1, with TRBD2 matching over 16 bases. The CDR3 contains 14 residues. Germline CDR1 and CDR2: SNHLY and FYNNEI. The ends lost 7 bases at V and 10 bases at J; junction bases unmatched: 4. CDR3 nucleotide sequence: TGTGCCAGCATAGGGACTAGCGGGGGGGCCGAGCAGTTCTTC. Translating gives CASIGTSGGAEQFF.

The CDR3, as DNA: TGTGCCAGCAGCGAGACCGCCAGGGGGGGGACCCAGTACTTC. Protein: CASSETARGGTQYF. The chain has TRBV7-7 and TRBJ2-5; D may correspond to TRBD1 or TRBD2 (7 bases each). The CDR3 extends over 14 amino acids. V lost 5 bases, J lost 7 bases, and 17 bases lay in between. The V gene's germline CDR1 is SSHAT and CDR2 FNYEAQ (reference sequence).

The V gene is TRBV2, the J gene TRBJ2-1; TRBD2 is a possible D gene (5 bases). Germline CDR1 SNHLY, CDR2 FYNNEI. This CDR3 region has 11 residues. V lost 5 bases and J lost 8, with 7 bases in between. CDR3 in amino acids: CASSLAYEQFF. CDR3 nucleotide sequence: TGTGCCAGCAGTCTAGCCTATGAGCAGTTCTTC.

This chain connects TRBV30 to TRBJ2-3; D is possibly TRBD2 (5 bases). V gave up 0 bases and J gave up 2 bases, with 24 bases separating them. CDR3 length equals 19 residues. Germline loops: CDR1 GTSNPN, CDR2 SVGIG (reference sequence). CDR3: CAWSVRQARTEEDTDTQYF. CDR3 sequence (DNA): TGTGCCTGGAGTGTACGTCAGGCCAGAACCGAGGAGGACACAGATACGCAGTATTTT.

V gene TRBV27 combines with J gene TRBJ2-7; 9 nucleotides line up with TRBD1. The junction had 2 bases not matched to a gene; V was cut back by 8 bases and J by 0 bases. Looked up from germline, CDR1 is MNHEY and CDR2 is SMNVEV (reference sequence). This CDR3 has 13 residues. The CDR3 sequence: CASGTGSSYEQYF. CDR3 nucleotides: TGTGCCAGCGGGACAGGGAGCTCCTACGAGCAGTACTTC.

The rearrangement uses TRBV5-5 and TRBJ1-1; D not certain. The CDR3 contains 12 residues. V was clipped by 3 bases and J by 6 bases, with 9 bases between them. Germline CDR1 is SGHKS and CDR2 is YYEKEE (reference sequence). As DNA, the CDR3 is TGTGCCAGCAGCTCCTCGACTGCTGAAGCTTTCTTT. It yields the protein CASSSSTAEAFF.

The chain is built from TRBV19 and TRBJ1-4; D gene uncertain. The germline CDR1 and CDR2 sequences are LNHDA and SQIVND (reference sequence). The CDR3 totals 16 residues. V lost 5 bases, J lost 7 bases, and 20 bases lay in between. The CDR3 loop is CASSFFREEVGEKLFF. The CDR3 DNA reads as TGTGCCAGTAGTTTCTTCCGAGAAGAAGTAGGTGAAAAACTGTTTTTT.